This T cell receptor (beta chain) stems from a study of CD8+ T cells in alopecia areata (dated by TCRdb to 2016 to 2019). About the study as a whole: Treated patients were enrolled in an open-label pilot trial of oral tofacitinib at 5 to 10 mg twice daily for moderate-to-severe alopecia areata. TCRbeta CDR3 regions were amplified by immunoSEQ multiplex PCR using 35 Vbeta forward and 13 Jbeta reverse primers. The study used high-throughput TCRbeta sequencing to examine T cell clonal expansion in alopecia areata, in both the C3H/HeJ mouse model and human patients. Biopsies were taken from tofacitinib-treated patients at baseline and at 4 and 24 weeks of treatment, and a later scalp biopsy was taken in several of the tofacitinib-treated patients. RNA was extracted with the PAXgene miRNA kit for fixed scalp, the miRNeasy kit for PBMCs, and the RNeasy kit for mouse skin. Scalp clonality was compared among normal scalp (n=4), patchy alopecia areata scalp (n=8), and alopecia totalis/universalis scalp (n=8). The SALT score, which quantifies the percentage of affected scalp surface area, was used to measure disease severity in treated patients. Patients received tofacitinib for 6 to 18 months and were then followed off drug for 6 months to check for delayed response and recurrence. On the human side, TCRbeta sequencing was run on scalp tissue and on sorted CD4+ and CD8+ peripheral blood T cells from healthy controls and from alopecia areata patients with either patchy or totalis/universalis disease.

Results and caveats for the whole study, not just this receptor: During tofacitinib treatment, many expanded lesional clones remained in scalp and blood, and this persistence may partly explain relapse after treatment is stopped. Shared TCR sequences between patients were less evident than in mice, which may be partly attributable to HLA diversity in the patient population. Resident alphabeta T cells in normal human skin are also sequenced, complicating scalp TCR repertoire analysis, unlike mouse skin dominated by gammadelta T cells. Scalp clonality and the number of expanded CD8+ clones among the top 100 scalp clones were significantly decreased by tofacitinib. Because the treated cohort was small and included a single nonresponder, larger studies are needed to assess links between baseline CD8+ expansion and response. Compared with normal scalp, lesional scalp, particularly in alopecia totalis/universalis, had higher clonality and more expanded CD8+ clones, which suggests antigenic drive.

Library generation was performed with the immunoSEQ multiplex PCR assay. RNA was extracted from all samples and reverse transcribed into cDNA as template for TCR sequencing. SuperScript III was used to make first-strand cDNA, primed with a 2:1 mix of oligo-dT and random hexamers. A synthetic immune receptor repertoire was used to gauge amplification bias, and whatever bias remained was removed computationally. For the original study's pipeline: Raw reads were preprocessed to remove errors, and CDR3 was defined according to IMGT conventions as the region from the conserved cysteine to phenylalanine. Clonality was computed as 1 minus the Shannon entropy, with the entropy normalized by log2 of the number of productive unique TCRs. Whether each scalp clone was CD4 or CD8 was inferred by checking scalp TCRbeta sequences against the CD4 and CD8 repertoires from sorted blood. Not all clones reach the TCRdb copy of this immuneACCESS table, which keeps in-frame sequences only. Checked studies attribute under half of the gap to unresolved V genes and leave the rest unexplained. That table is the source of V, J and clone size, and D and trimming were worked out from the DNA. The sample table records about 94,000 clones; approximately 70% of these occur just once. The ten largest clonotypes hold 17% of the sample.

The treatment or condition label for this specimen denotes: oral pan-JAK inhibitor, 5-10 mg twice daily. Lesional scalp punch biopsies and peripheral blood were obtained from alopecia areata patients. PBMCs were separated by density centrifugation and stained for CD3, CD4 and CD8, after which CD4+ and CD8+ T cells were sorted on a FACSAria. A remark on this clone: This receptor's antigen is unknown. Qualities for individual bases were not recorded, and no much larger clone is one base off.

Source: CD8+ T cells sorted from blood, taken around week 46, from a patient treated with tofacitinib. The sequence was obtained from a human donor with alopecia areata.

Here the CDR3 is given as CATSRGRGSQPQHF. The DNA sequence follows: TGTGCCACCAGCAGAGGCAGGGGAAGTCAGCCCCAGCATTTT. The chain uses TRBV15 and TRBJ1-5; TRBD1 could be the D gene, as 6 bases match. V drops 1 base and J drops 6 bases, leaving 10 bases in between. Based on the germline V gene (reference sequence), the CDR1 and CDR2 sequences are LNHNV and YYDKDF. Counted from cysteine to phenylalanine, this CDR3 has 14 amino acids. Only CDR3 DNA is held: 42 bases, read in frame from base 1. Supplemented by the reference TRBV15 and TRBJ1-5 proteins around the CDR3, the complete variable domain is DAMVIQNPRYQVTQFGKPVTLSCSQTLNHNVMYWYQQKSSQAPKLLFHYYDKDFNNEADTPDNFQSRRPNTSFCFLDIRSPGLGDTAMYLCATSRGRGSQPQHFGDGTRLSIL.